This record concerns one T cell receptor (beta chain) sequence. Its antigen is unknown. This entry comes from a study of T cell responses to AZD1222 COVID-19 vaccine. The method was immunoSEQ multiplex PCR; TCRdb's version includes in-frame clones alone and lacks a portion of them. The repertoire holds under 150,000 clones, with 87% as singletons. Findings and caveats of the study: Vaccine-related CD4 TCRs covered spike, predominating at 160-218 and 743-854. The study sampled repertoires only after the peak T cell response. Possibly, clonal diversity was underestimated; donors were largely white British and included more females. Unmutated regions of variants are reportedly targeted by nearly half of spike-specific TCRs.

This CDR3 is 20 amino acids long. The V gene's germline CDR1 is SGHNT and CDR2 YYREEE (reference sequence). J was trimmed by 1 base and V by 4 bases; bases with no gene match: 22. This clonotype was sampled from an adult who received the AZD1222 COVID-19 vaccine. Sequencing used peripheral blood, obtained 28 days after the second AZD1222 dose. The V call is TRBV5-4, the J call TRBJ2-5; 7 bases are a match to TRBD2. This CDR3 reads CASSRGLFTRASGVQETQYF. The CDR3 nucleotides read TGTGCCAGCAGCCGGGGTTTGTTTACAAGGGCTAGCGGAGTCCAAGAGACCCAGTACTTC.